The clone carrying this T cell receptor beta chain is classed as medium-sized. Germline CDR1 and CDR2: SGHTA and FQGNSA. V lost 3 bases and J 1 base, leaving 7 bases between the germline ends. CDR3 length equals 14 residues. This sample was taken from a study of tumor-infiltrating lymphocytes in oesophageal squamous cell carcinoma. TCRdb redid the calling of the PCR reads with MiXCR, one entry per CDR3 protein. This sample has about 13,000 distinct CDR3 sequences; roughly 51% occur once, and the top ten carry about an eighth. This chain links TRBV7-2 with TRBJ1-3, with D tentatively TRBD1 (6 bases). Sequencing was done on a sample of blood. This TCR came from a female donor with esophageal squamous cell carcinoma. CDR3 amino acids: CASSFQGSGNTIYF. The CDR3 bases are TGTGCCAGCAGCTTCCAGGGGTCTGGAAACACCATATATTTT. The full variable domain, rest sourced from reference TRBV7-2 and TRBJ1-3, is GAGVSQSPSNKVTEKGKDVELRCDPISGHTALYWYRQSLGQGLEFLIYFQGNSAPDKSGLPSDRFSAERTGGSVSTLTIQRTQQEDSAVYLCASSFQGSGNTIYFGEGSWLTVV.